This T cell receptor (beta chain) was captured in a study of shared clonotypes between healthy human individuals. The wider study: Sampling drew on donors who were a couple of women and a few men aged 18 to 49. Used for every donor were three CD4 naive, three CD4 memory, two CD8 naive and one CD8 memory plate. Overall study results and limits: Clonotypes shared by all four sorted-subset donors had higher generation probabilities than non-shared clonotypes.

CDR1 is MNHEY, CDR2 SVGAGI, per germline. J lost 3 bases, V lost 6 bases, and 3 bases had no gene match. The CDR3 is 14 amino acids. About this clone itself: The antigen is undetermined. Other nucleotide sequences from this sample produce the same CDR3.

Repertoires were generated with immunoSEQ multiplex PCR, while TCRdb's copy carries only in-frame clones and drops some. The sample contains 2 million to 3 million clones, 93% of which appear only once. The chain links TRBV6-5 to TRBJ1-5; 9 bases line up with TRBD1. This receptor was identified in a man between 18 and 35 years old in good health. Some clones in this sample may be carry-over from other donors' samples. The sequenced material came from naive CD4+ T cells from PBMCs. Regarding subset: CD45RA+ positively selected. The CDR3 sequence is CASRGQGSNQPQHF. DNA of the CDR3: TGTGCCAGCAGGGGACAGGGATCCAATCAGCCCCAGCATTTT.